Below are 15 T cell receptor beta chains sequenced from a single sample in a study of T cell responses to AZD1222 COVID-19 vaccine (dated by TCRdb to the early 2020s). Read against the paper, the sample's time point label means: about 28 days (+/-7) after the second vaccine dose. Reading the label with the study, this specimen's treatment or condition is: meningococcal conjugate vaccine given as trial control. Libraries were built with the immunoSEQ multiplex PCR assay. TCRdb carries this immuneACCESS record with in-frame sequences only. Its versions omit some clonotypes, under half of them owing to an unresolved V gene in the studies checked, with the rest unexplained. In this sample the table shows 150,000 to 200,000 clones, 85% to 95% of which occur a single time. Under 1.1% of the sample rests with the top ten. Sequencing used peripheral blood, obtained 28 days after the second dose of the MenACWY control vaccine. The receptor source for this set is an adult who received the MenACWY meningococcal vaccine as a control.

V is TRBV27 and J is TRBJ1-2; the D is unclear. Between the trimmed V and J ends, which lost 3 bases and 2 bases, there was a span of 10 bases. The CDR3 extends over 14 amino acids. Looked up from germline, CDR1 is MNHEY and CDR2 is SMNVEV (reference sequence). CDR3 region: CASSLGLGNYGYTF. In DNA form, the CDR3 reads TGTGCCAGCAGTTTGGGCTTGGGGAACTATGGCTACACCTTC.

The chain is built from TRBV10-3 and TRBJ2-7; D gene ambiguous. V was pared by 0 bases and J by 4 bases, with 10 bases between. The CDR3 length is 14 residues. The germline V gene has CDR1 ENHRY and CDR2 SYGVKD. As DNA, the CDR3 is TGTGCCATCAGTGAGTCCATTCGTAGGTACGAGCAGTACTTC. It is translated as CAISESIRRYEQYF.

This clone showed up just once. V and J are TRBV7-2 and TRBJ1-4; D is possibly TRBD1 (5 bases). In germline, CDR1 is SGHTA, CDR2 FQGNSA. Trimming left V 6 bases short and J 6 bases short, with 14 bases between. The CDR3 has 14 residues. Written as DNA, the CDR3 is TGTGCCAGCAGACCCCCGGGGCCCTATGAAAAACTGTTTTTT. This encodes CASRPPGPYEKLFF. The full variable domain, rest sourced from reference TRBV7-2 and TRBJ1-4, is GAGVSQSPSNKVTEKGKDVELRCDPISGHTALYWYRQSLGQGLEFLIYFQGNSAPDKSGLPSDRFSAERTGGSVSTLTIQRTQQEDSAVYLCASRPPGPYEKLFFGSGTQLSVL.

The rearrangement joins TRBV11-2 to TRBJ2-7, with a possible D match to TRBD2 (5 bases). V was pared by 4 bases and J by 2 bases, with 15 bases between. There are 15 residues in the CDR3. CDR1 is SGHAT and CDR2 is FQNNGV in the germline V gene. CDR3: CASSSTWEIAYEQYF. CDR3 coding DNA: TGTGCCAGCAGCTCCACCTGGGAGATTGCCTACGAGCAGTACTTC. The whole variable domain, remainder taken from reference TRBV11-2 and TRBJ2-7, is EAGVAQSPRYKIIEKRQSVAFWCNPISGHATLYWYQQILGQGPKLLIQFQNNGVVDDSQLPKDRFSAERLKGVDSTLKIQPAKLEDSAVYLCASSSTWEIAYEQYFGPGTRLTVT.

This clone appeared once. This chain connects TRBV6-5 to TRBJ1-1, with D unclear. Deletions cut 0 bases from V and 1 base from J, with 9 bases between. Per the germline V gene, CDR1 is MNHEY and CDR2 is SVGAGI. The CDR3 extends over 15 amino acids. For the CDR3, the DNA is TGTGCCAGCAGTTACTCTGAGGCAGGGAACACTGAAGCTTTCTTT. This gives the protein CASSYSEAGNTEAFF.

The chain combines TRBV7-9 with TRBJ1-2; D may be TRBD1 (5 bases). The length of the CDR3 is 13 residues. V lost 1 base and J lost 8, with 11 bases in between. The germline CDR1 and CDR2 sequences are SEHNR and FQNEAQ (reference sequence). Here the CDR3 reads CASSLGGDGGYTF. CDR3 DNA: TGTGCCAGCAGCTTAGGAGGGGATGGAGGCTACACCTTC.

The chain couples TRBV9 to TRBJ2-1; D gene unclear. The V gene lost 0 bases and the J gene lost 7 bases, with 11 bases spanning the gap. This CDR3 contains 14 residues. The germline V gene has CDR1 SGDLS and CDR2 YYNGEE. CDR3 coding DNA: TGTGCCAGCAGCGTAGGCGTAGTTGGGAATGAGCAGTTCTTC. This codes for CASSVGVVGNEQFF.

The CDR3 coding sequence is TGTGCCAGTACGGGCAGAGCAACTAATGAAAAACTGTTTTTT. Its translation is CASTGRATNEKLFF. The chain recombines TRBV19 with TRBJ1-4; D is undetermined. The germline V gene encodes CDR1 LNHDA and CDR2 SQIVND (reference sequence). This CDR3 is 14 amino acids long. V gave up 7 bases and J gave up 0 bases, with 9 bases separating them.

The chain has TRBV4-2 and TRBJ1-2, with TRBD1 matching over 10 bases. The CDR3 consists of 15 residues. The germline CDR1 and CDR2 sequences are LGHNA and YNFKEQ. Trimming removed 3 bases from V and 8 bases from J; junction bases left unmatched: 9. The CDR3: CASSHATGTGEGYTF. The CDR3 DNA is TGTGCCAGCAGCCATGCCACCGGGACAGGGGAGGGCTACACCTTC.

V and J are TRBV27 and TRBJ1-2; 8 nucleotides match TRBD1. CDR3 length: 14 residues. J was trimmed by 7 bases and V by 4 bases; bases with no gene match: 8. CDR1 and CDR2 (germline): MNHEY, SMNVEV (reference sequence). CDR3 bases: TGTGCCAGCAGTTCCGCCGGGACAGGCTCTGGCTACACCTTC. Its translation is CASSSAGTGSGYTF.

This clone was detected a few times. The chain is built from TRBV27 and TRBJ1-1; a possible D gene is TRBD1 (6 bases). Germline V CDR1 and CDR2: MNHEY, SMNVEV (reference sequence). The V end was cut by 0 bases, the J end by 3 bases, with 11 bases between. The CDR3 totals 15 residues. The CDR3 sequence is CASSLSVGADTEAFF. CDR3 DNA sequence: TGTGCCAGCAGTTTATCTGTGGGGGCCGACACTGAAGCTTTCTTT.

The rearrangement joins TRBV5-4 to TRBJ1-1; D might be TRBD1 (6 bases). The CDR3 totals 13 residues. The germline gives CDR1 SGHNT, CDR2 YYREEE (reference sequence). V was clipped by 0 bases and J by 3 bases, with 6 bases between them. This CDR3 is CASSLDRDTEAFF. CDR3 nucleotide sequence: TGTGCCAGCAGCTTGGACAGGGACACTGAAGCTTTCTTT.

V is TRBV19 and J is TRBJ1-6, with 9 bases lining up with TRBD1. The CDR3 covers 15 residues. The junction had 7 bases not matched to a gene; V was cut back by 7 bases and J by 6 bases. Germline-derived CDR1 and CDR2 are LNHDA and SQIVND (reference sequence). CDR3 residues: CASNLRGQGNSPLHF. The DNA of the CDR3 is TGTGCCAGTAACCTAAGGGGACAGGGTAATTCACCCCTCCACTTT.

This chain connects TRBV18 to TRBJ1-1; TRBD1 aligns across 9 bases. V dropped 4 bases and J dropped 4; count of bases not matched to a gene: 4. The CDR3 runs to 14 residues. Germline-derived CDR1 and CDR2 are KGHSH and LQKENI. The CDR3 protein is CASSLGQGSTEAFF. As DNA, the CDR3 is TGTGCCAGCTCACTAGGACAGGGGAGCACTGAAGCTTTCTTT.

The chain links TRBV3-1 (or the pseudogene TRBV3-2) to TRBJ1-2; TRBD1 matches at 10 bases. This CDR3 contains 15 residues. V lost 10 bases to trimming and J lost 4 bases; unmatched junction nucleotides: 12. Germline CDR1 LGHDT, CDR2 YNNKEL (reference sequence). The CDR3 spells CATNYRQGAGYGYTF. CDR3 sequence (DNA): TGTGCCACCAACTACCGACAGGGGGCGGGCTATGGCTACACCTTC.